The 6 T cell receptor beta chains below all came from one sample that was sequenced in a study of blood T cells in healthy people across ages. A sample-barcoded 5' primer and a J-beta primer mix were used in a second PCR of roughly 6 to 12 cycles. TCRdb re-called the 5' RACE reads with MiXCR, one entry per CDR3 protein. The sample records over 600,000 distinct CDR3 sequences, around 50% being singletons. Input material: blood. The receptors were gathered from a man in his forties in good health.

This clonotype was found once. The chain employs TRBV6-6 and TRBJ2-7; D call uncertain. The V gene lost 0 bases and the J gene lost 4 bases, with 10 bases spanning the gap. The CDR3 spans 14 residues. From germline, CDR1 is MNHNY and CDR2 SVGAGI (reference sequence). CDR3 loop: CASSYSTNRYEQYF. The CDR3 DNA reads TGTGCCAGCAGTTACTCGACGAACCGGTACGAGCAGTACTTC.

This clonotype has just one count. This CDR3 reads CAWSVGRINQPQHF. In DNA, the CDR3 is TGTGCCTGGAGTGTAGGGCGGATCAATCAGCCCCAGCATTTT. The rearrangement links TRBV30 to TRBJ1-5; D not certain. Germline CDR1 is GTSNPN and CDR2 is SVGIG (reference sequence). This CDR3 is built from 14 residues. V gave up 0 bases and J gave up 3 bases, with 9 bases separating them.

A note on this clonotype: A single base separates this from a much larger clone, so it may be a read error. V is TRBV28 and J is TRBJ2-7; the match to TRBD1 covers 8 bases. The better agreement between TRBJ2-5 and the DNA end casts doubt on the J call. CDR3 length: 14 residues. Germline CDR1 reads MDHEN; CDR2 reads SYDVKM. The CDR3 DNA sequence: TGTGCCGGCAGTTTATACAGGGGGACAGAGACCCAGTACTTC. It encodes CAGSLYRGTETQYF.

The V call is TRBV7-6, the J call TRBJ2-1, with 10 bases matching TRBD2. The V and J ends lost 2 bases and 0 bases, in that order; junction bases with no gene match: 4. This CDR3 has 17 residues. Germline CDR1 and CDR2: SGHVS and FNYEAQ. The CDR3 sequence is CASSLKAGGTSYNEQFF. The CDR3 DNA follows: TGTGCCAGCAGCTTAAAAGCGGGAGGGACCTCCTACAATGAGCAGTTCTTC.

CDR3 amino acids: CARQGNAYGYTF. CDR3 sequence (DNA): TGTGCCAGACAGGGAAACGCCTATGGCTACACCTTC. The V and J genes are TRBV2 and TRBJ1-2; possibly TRBD1 for D (6 bases). From germline, CDR1 is SNHLY and CDR2 FYNNEI. This CDR3 region has 12 residues. The ends were cut back, 9 bases at V and 4 bases at J, with 12 bases in the middle.

CDR3 residues: CSARPISGSSYEQYF. CDR3 DNA sequence: TGCAGTGCTAGACCAATAAGCGGGAGTAGCTACGAGCAGTACTTC. The chain carries TRBV20-1 and TRBJ2-1, with TRBD2 matching 8 bases. The J call may be faulty, since TRBJ2-7 better matches the DNA end. In germline, CDR1 is DFQATT, CDR2 SNEGSKA (reference sequence). The CDR3 has 15 amino acids.